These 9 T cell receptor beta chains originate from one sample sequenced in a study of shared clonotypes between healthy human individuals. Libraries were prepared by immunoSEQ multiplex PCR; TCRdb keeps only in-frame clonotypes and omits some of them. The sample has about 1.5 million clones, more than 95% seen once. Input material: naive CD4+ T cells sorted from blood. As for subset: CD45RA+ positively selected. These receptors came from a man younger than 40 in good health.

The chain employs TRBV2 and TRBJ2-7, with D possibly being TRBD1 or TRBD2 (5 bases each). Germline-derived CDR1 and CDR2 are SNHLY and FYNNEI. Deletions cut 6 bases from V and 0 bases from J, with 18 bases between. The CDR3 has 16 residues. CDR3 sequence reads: CASSPVPGTLSYEQYF. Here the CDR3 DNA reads TGTGCCAGCAGCCCCGTCCCCGGGACCCTCTCCTACGAGCAGTACTTC.

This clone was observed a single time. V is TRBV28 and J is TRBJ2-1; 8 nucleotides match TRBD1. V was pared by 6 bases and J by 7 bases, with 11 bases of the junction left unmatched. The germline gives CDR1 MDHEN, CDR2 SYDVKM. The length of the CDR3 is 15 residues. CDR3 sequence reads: CASSQTGAIKNEQFF. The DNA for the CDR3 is TGTGCCAGCAGCCAGACAGGGGCTATTAAGAATGAGCAGTTCTTC.

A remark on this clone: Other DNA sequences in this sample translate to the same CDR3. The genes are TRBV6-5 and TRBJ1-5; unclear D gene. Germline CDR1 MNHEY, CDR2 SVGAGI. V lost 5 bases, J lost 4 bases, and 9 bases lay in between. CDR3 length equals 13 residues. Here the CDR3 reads CASSPSGNQPQHF. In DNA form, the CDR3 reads TGTGCCAGCAGTCCCTCGGGGAATCAGCCCCAGCATTTT.

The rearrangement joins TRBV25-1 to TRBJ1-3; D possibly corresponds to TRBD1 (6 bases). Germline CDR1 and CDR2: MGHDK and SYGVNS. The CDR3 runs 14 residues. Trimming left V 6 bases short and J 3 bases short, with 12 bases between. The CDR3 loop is CASSWGAGGNTIYF. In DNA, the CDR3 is TGTGCCAGCAGCTGGGGGGCAGGTGGAAACACCATATATTTT.

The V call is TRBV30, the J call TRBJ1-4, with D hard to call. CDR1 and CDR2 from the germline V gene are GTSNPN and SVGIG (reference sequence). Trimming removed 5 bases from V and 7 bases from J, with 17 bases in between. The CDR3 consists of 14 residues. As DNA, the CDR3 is TGTGCCTGGGAACCCGGGATGTCCCGTGAAAAACTGTTTTTT. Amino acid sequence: CAWEPGMSREKLFF.

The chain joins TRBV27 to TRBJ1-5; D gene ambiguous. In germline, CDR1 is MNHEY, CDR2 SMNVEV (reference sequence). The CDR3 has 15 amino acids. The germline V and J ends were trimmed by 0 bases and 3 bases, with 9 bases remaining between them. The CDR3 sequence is CASSLSILNNQPQHF. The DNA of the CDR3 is TGTGCCAGCAGTTTATCGATTTTGAACAATCAGCCCCAGCATTTT.

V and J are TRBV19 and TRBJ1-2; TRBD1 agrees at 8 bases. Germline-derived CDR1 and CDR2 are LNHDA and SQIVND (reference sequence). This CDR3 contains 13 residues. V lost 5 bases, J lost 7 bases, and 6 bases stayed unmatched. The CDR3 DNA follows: TGTGCCAGTAGTTCGACAGGGGCAGGTGGCTACACCTTC. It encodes CASSSTGAGGYTF.

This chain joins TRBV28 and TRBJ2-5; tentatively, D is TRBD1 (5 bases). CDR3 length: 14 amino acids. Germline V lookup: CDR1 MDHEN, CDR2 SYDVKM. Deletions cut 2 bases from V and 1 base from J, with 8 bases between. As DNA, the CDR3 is TGTGCCAGCAGTTTAAGCAGGGCCCAAGAGACCCAGTACTTC. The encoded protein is CASSLSRAQETQYF. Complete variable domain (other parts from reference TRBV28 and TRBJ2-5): DVKVTQSSRYLVKRTGEKVFLECVQDMDHENMFWYRQDPGLGLRLIYFSYDVKMKEKGDIPEGYSVSREKKERFSLILESASTNQTSMYLCASSLSRAQETQYFGPGTRLLVL.

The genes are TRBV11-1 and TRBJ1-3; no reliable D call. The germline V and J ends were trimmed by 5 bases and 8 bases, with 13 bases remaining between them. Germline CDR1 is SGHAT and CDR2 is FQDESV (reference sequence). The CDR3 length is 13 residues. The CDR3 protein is CASSQWTGYTIYF. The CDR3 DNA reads TGTGCCAGCAGCCAATGGACGGGGTACACCATATATTTT.